This is a list of T cell receptor beta chains from one sample in a study of monozygotic twins with cystic fibrosis. Measured with immunoSEQ multiplex PCR; TCRdb has only the in-frame clones, and not every one. The table has over 30,000 clones, 66% seen once. Sequenced input: blood. The receptor set was obtained from a girl aged 10 to 17 with cystic fibrosis. Each CDR3 is given with its conserved first and last residue. D genes are given only for firm matches. Clone size is stated in some rows and not others, as once, few, many or a class when expanded.

V	size	J	D	DNA	CDR3
TRBV6-5	NA	TRBJ1-1	TRBD1	TGTGCCAGCAGACAGGGGGCCGGGACTGAAGCTTTCTTT	CASRQGAGTEAFF
TRBV29-1	NA	TRBJ1-1	NA	TGCAGCGTTGAAGGCACAGGTTTTGAAGCTTTCTTT	CSVEGTGFEAFF
TRBV7-9	few	TRBJ2-5	NA	TGTGCCAGCAGCCCCAGGGGGGACTACCAAGAGACCCAGTACTTC	CASSPRGDYQETQYF
TRBV27	few	TRBJ2-7	NA	TGTGCCAGCAGTTCGCCCTCCTACGAGCAGTACTTC	CASSSPSYEQYF
TRBV7-9	NA	TRBJ2-6	NA	TGTGCCAGCAGTTATACGACAGGAGGACATAGCTCTGGGGCCAACGTCCTGACTTTC	CASSYTTGGHSSGANVLTF
TRBV5-6	NA	TRBJ2-5	NA	TGTGCCACGACCCAAGGGCCCACACAAGAGACCCAGTACTTC	CATTQGPTQETQYF
TRBV6-5	NA	TRBJ1-5	TRBD1	TGTGCCAGCAGTTACCGGACAGGGGATCAGCCCCAGCATTTT	CASSYRTGDQPQHF
TRBV15	few	TRBJ1-2	TRBD1	TGTGCCACCAGCAGGGGTTACTTCGGGACAGGGATTAACTATGGCTACACCTTC	CATSRGYFGTGINYGYTF
TRBV5-6	NA	TRBJ2-7	NA	TGTGCCAGCAGCGTGCAACAGGGCGAGCAGTACTTC	CASSVQQGEQYF
TRBV6-5	medium-sized	TRBJ2-7	NA	TGTGCCAGTACGGATGTACACACCTACGAGCAGTACTTC	CASTDVHTYEQYF
TRBV5-1	NA	TRBJ1-2	NA	TGCGCCAGCAGTTTGAGCCAGGGTTCAGATGGCTACACCTTC	CASSLSQGSDGYTF
TRBV5-4	NA	TRBJ2-5	NA	TGTGCCAGCAGCGATCCCCAGGGGGGTAGGGAGACCCAGTACTTC	CASSDPQGGRETQYF
TRBV27	NA	TRBJ1-2	NA	TGTGCCAGCAGTTTATCGGTCCGAGGGGGAAACTATGGCTACACCTTC	CASSLSVRGGNYGYTF
TRBV6-5	NA	TRBJ1-2	NA	TGTGCCAGCAGATCGGACAGCGACTTCTATGGCTACACCTTC	CASRSDSDFYGYTF
TRBV5-1	NA	TRBJ2-5	TRBD1	TGCGCCAGCAGCTTTTCAGGGGGCGGATCGGAGACCCAGTACTTC	CASSFSGGGSETQYF
TRBV7-9	NA	TRBJ2-3	NA	TGTGCCAGCAGCTTACAGGGGGGGACTAGCACAGATACGCAGTATTTT	CASSLQGGTSTDTQYF
TRBV6-1	few	TRBJ2-7	TRBD2	TGTGCCAGCAGTGGCGACACTAGCGGGAGTTACGAGCAGTACTTC	CASSGDTSGSYEQYF
TRBV18	few	TRBJ1-2	NA	TGTGCCAGCTCACCACTGGCAGAATACTATGGCTACACCTTC	CASSPLAEYYGYTF
TRBV29-1	NA	TRBJ2-1	NA	TGCAGCGTTGCAGGCAGATTAAACAATGAGCAGTTCTTC	CSVAGRLNNEQFF
TRBV6-1	NA	TRBJ2-7	TRBD1	TGTGCCAGCAGTGAAGGGACAGGGGGCTCCTACGAGCAGTACTTC	CASSEGTGGSYEQYF